This TCR beta chain comes out of a study of T cells in tuberculosis. Method: immunoSEQ multiplex PCR; TCRdb's copy keeps in-frame clones and lacks some. Of about 24,000 clones listed, 95% are singletons. The germline CDR1 and CDR2 sequences are SGHDN and FVKESK. J lost 4 bases, V lost 2 bases, and 19 bases had no gene match. The CDR3 is 20 amino acids. The chain recombines TRBV14 with TRBJ2-1; TRBD2 aligns across 8 bases. The clonotype was recovered from a donor between 10 and 35 years old with latent tuberculosis or without tuberculosis infection. Sequenced input: PBMCs. The CDR3 loop is CASSQRSGEVSYLSYNEQFF. The CDR3 DNA is TGTGCCAGCAGCCAACGTAGCGGGGAGGTCTCCTATTTATCTTACAATGAGCAGTTCTTC.